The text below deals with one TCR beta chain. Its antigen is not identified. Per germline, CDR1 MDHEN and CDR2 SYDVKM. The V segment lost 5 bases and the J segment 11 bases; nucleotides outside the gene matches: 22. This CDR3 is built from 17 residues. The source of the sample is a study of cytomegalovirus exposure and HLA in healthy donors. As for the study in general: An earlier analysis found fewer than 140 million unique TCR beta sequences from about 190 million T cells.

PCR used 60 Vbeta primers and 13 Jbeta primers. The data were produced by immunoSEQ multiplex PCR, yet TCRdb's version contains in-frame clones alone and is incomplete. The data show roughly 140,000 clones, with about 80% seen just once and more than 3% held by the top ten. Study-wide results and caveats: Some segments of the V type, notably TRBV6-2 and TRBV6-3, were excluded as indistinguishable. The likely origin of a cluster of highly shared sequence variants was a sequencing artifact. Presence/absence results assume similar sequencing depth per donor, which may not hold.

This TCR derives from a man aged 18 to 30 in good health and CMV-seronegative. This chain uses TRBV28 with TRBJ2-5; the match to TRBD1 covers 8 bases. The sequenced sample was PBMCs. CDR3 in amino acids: CASSHTGAGRGRFGQYF. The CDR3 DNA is TGTGCCAGCAGTCATACGGGAGCGGGCAGGGGGCGCTTTGGGCAGTACTTC.